These 25 T cell receptor beta chains came from one sample sequenced in a study of cytomegalovirus exposure and HLA in healthy donors. The PCR contained 60 Vbeta and 13 Jbeta primers. Sequencing was performed with immunoSEQ multiplex PCR; in TCRdb, only in-frame clones are kept and a portion is missing. The sample holds about 130,000 clones; about 73% are singletons and the top ten take 2.1%. The sequencing input was PBMCs. The source of these receptors is a woman in her forties in good health and CMV-seropositive.

The gene calls are TRBV18 and TRBJ2-7, with 7 nucleotides matching TRBD1. The CDR3 consists of 18 residues. From germline, CDR1 is KGHSH and CDR2 LQKENI. J lost 0 bases, V lost 1 base, and 12 bases had no gene match. For the CDR3, the DNA is TGTGCCAGCTCACCACGGGGACAGTCCGAACCCGCCTCCTACGAGCAGTACTTC. Protein: CASSPRGQSEPASYEQYF. The full variable domain, in which reference TRBV18 and TRBJ2-7 provide the parts outside the CDR3, is NAGVMQNPRHLVRRRGQEARLRCSPMKGHSHVYWYRQLPEEGLKFMVYLQKENIIDESGMPKERFSAEFPKEGPSILRIQQVVRGDSAAYFCASSPRGQSEPASYEQYFGPGTRLTVT.

The chain has TRBV7-9 and TRBJ2-7; maybe TRBD2 (5 bases). Trimming left V 3 bases short and J 5 bases short, with 8 bases between. From germline, CDR1 is SEHNR and CDR2 FQNEAQ (reference sequence). This CDR3 is built from 12 residues. CDR3 protein: CASSFEGHEQYF. CDR3 coding DNA: TGTGCCAGCAGCTTCGAGGGCCACGAGCAGTACTTC.

The rearrangement links TRBV19 to TRBJ1-2; D gene ambiguous. CDR1 and CDR2 (germline): LNHDA, SQIVND (reference sequence). V lost 4 bases to trimming and J lost 4 bases, with 16 bases between them. The length of the CDR3 is 15 residues. As DNA, the CDR3 is TGTGCCAGTAGTAGCTCGTCGGCAGGCATCTATGGCTACACCTTC. Its translation is CASSSSSAGIYGYTF.

The V gene is TRBV5-6, the J gene TRBJ1-4; D is possibly TRBD1 (6 bases). This CDR3 is built from 15 residues. Germline lookup yields CDR1 SGHDT and CDR2 YYEEEE. The V gene lost 2 bases and the J gene lost 4 bases, with 12 bases spanning the gap. CDR3 bases: TGTGCCAGCAGCTTCACAGGGAAAGTTAATGAAAAACTGTTTTTT. Its protein product is CASSFTGKVNEKLFF.

The V and J genes are TRBV7-9 and TRBJ2-3, with 7 bases matching TRBD1. There are 16 residues in the CDR3. Germline-derived CDR1 and CDR2 are SEHNR and FQNEAQ (reference sequence). With V trimmed by 5 bases and J by 1 base, 9 bases remained unmatched. CDR3: CASSLLLDRGTDTQYF. CDR3 coding DNA: TGTGCCAGCAGCCTTCTTTTAGACAGGGGCACAGATACGCAGTATTTT.

This clone was counted once. This chain uses TRBV2 with TRBJ1-1, with a tentative D call TRBD1 (5 bases). There are 12 residues in the CDR3. Germline CDR1 and CDR2: SNHLY and FYNNEI. V gave up 9 bases and J gave up 3 bases, with 11 bases separating them. The CDR3 spells CARGGWDTEAFF. The CDR3 DNA is TGTGCCAGGGGGGGGTGGGACACTGAAGCTTTCTTT.

V usage is TRBV11-1 and J usage is TRBJ1-1; weak D call: TRBD1 (5 bases). Deletions cut 4 bases from V and 6 bases from J, with 18 bases between. The CDR3 has 15 amino acids. Germline V gene data show CDR1 as SGHAT and CDR2 as FQDESV (reference sequence). Written as DNA, the CDR3 is TGTGCCAGCAGCTACAGGCCAGGAAAGGGCGCTGAAGCTTTCTTT. Amino acids: CASSYRPGKGAEAFF.

The chain is built from TRBV4-1 and TRBJ2-3; 8 nucleotides line up with TRBD2. The germline V gene encodes CDR1 MGHRA and CDR2 YSYEKL. Losses at the gene ends were 2 bases for V and 0 bases for J; bases not matched to a gene: 7. The CDR3 has 17 amino acids. The CDR3 spells CASSQPIAGRSTDTQYF. The CDR3 DNA sequence: TGCGCCAGCAGCCAACCCATAGCGGGGCGAAGCACAGATACGCAGTATTTT.

This chain uses TRBV7-8 with TRBJ2-7; possibly TRBD2 for D (5 bases). The ends were cut back, 6 bases at V and 3 bases at J, with 12 bases in the middle. The CDR3 covers 13 residues. Germline values: CDR1 SGHVS, CDR2 FQNEAQ. The CDR3 spells CASRIHEGYEQYF. The CDR3 DNA follows: TGTGCCAGCAGAATCCACGAGGGCTACGAGCAGTACTTC.

J is TRBJ2-5 and V is TRBV19; 9 bases line up with TRBD1. J was trimmed by 7 bases and V by 2 bases; bases with no gene match: 11. This CDR3 has 16 amino acids. Germline V CDR1 and CDR2: LNHDA, SQIVND (reference sequence). The CDR3 reads CASSIIEGTGRGTQYF. The CDR3 bases are TGTGCCAGTAGTATAATCGAGGGGACAGGGAGAGGGACCCAGTACTTC.

The sample holds one count of this clone. This chain joins TRBV18 and TRBJ1-6; tentatively, D is TRBD1 (5 bases). The germline V gene encodes CDR1 KGHSH and CDR2 LQKENI. This CDR3 comprises 16 residues. The V and J ends lost 2 bases and 9 bases respectively, with 17 bases between them. The CDR3 sequence: CASSPVGRELGSPLHF. CDR3 DNA sequence: TGTGCCAGCTCACCAGTAGGCAGGGAACTTGGTTCACCCCTCCACTTT.

The rearrangement joins TRBV6-1 to TRBJ1-1; D is unresolved. The V and J ends lost 10 bases and 2 bases respectively, with 17 bases between them. This CDR3 region has 14 residues. The V gene's germline CDR1 is MNHNS and CDR2 SASEGT. DNA of the CDR3: TGTGCCACCCAGAAACTACTTTCCAACACTGAAGCTTTCTTT. This encodes CATQKLLSNTEAFF.

The gene calls are TRBV5-1 and TRBJ1-1; D is undetermined. The CDR3 is made up of 14 amino acids. Trimming stripped 0 bases from V and 5 bases from J, with 11 bases between. The germline gives CDR1 SGHRS, CDR2 YFSETQ. CDR3 in DNA: TGCGCCAGCAGCTTGGGGCAGCCGGAGACTGAAGCTTTCTTT. It is translated as CASSLGQPETEAFF.

The V gene is TRBV25-1, the J gene TRBJ1-6; D not resolved. Trimming removed 6 bases from V and 0 bases from J, with 6 bases in between. In germline, CDR1 is MGHDK, CDR2 SYGVNS. The CDR3 covers 14 residues. This chain's CDR3 is CASRMSSYNSPLHF. CDR3 sequence (DNA): TGTGCCAGCAGGATGAGCTCCTATAATTCACCCCTCCACTTT.

The chain carries TRBV7-3 and TRBJ2-3; tentative D call: TRBD1 (5 bases). The CDR3 loop spans 17 amino acids. V was clipped by 2 bases and J by 1 base, with 16 bases between them. Germline CDR1 reads SGHTA; CDR2 reads FQGTGA. For the CDR3, the DNA is TGTGCCAGCAGCTTACATGCAGGGAAAAGCGGCACAGATACGCAGTATTTT. The encoded protein is CASSLHAGKSGTDTQYF.

This clone appeared a single time. The V call is TRBV7-3, the J call TRBJ2-1, with 12 bases matching TRBD2. The germline V gene encodes CDR1 SGHTA and CDR2 FQGTGA. J gave up 10 bases and V 2 bases, and 9 bases lay outside the gene matches. CDR3 length equals 16 residues. The CDR3 sequence is CASSLAPSGRAVEQFF. The CDR3 DNA sequence: TGTGCCAGCAGCTTAGCCCCTAGCGGGAGGGCAGTGGAGCAGTTCTTC.

This clone was seen only a few times. The chain combines TRBV7-9 with TRBJ1-5; D is uncertain. The CDR3 is made up of 15 amino acids. Trimming removed 1 base from V and 2 bases from J, with 9 bases in between. Per germline, CDR1 SEHNR and CDR2 FQNEAQ (reference sequence). The CDR3 coding sequence is TGTGCCAGCAGCTTAGATGGGCAGGGCAATCAGCCCCAGCATTTT. Amino acids: CASSLDGQGNQPQHF.

This sequence joins TRBV30 and TRBJ1-5, with D possibly matching TRBD1 (6 bases). Trimming took 0 bases from V and 0 from J, leaving 12 bases between them. From germline, CDR1 is GTSNPN and CDR2 SVGIG (reference sequence). This CDR3 is built from 16 residues. CDR3 coding DNA: TGTGCCTGGAGTGTAGATCGGGGACATAGCAATCAGCCCCAGCATTTT. This sequence encodes CAWSVDRGHSNQPQHF.

The chain recombines TRBV5-4 with TRBJ2-3; 8 bases align to TRBD2. The CDR3 spans 15 residues. J gave up 0 bases and V 0 bases, and 0 bases lay outside the gene matches. Germline V lookup: CDR1 SGHNT, CDR2 YYREEE (reference sequence). CDR3 in amino acids: CASSLASGSTDTQYF. DNA of the CDR3: TGTGCCAGCAGCTTGGCTAGCGGGAGCACAGATACGCAGTATTTT.

Only one count was recorded for this clone. The chain couples TRBV9 to TRBJ1-5; no definite D call. V dropped 4 bases and J dropped 1 base, with 9 bases sitting between them. The CDR3 spans 14 residues. CDR1 and CDR2 from the germline V gene are SGDLS and YYNGEE. The CDR3 sequence: CASSLGVSNQPQHF. CDR3 bases: TGTGCCAGCAGCCTAGGAGTAAGCAATCAGCCCCAGCATTTT.

V gene TRBV18 combines with J gene TRBJ1-4; tentatively, D is TRBD1 (6 bases). Germline CDR1 reads KGHSH; CDR2 reads LQKENI. The V and J ends lost 0 bases and 6 bases respectively, with 11 bases between them. CDR3 size: 15 residues. CDR3 sequence: CASSPPSAGDEKLFF. The CDR3 DNA follows: TGTGCCAGCTCACCACCGTCGGCAGGGGATGAAAAACTGTTTTTT.

The count of this clone is one. The rearrangement uses TRBV19 and TRBJ1-3; 7 bases are a match to TRBD1. V trimming: 3 bases; J trimming: 0 bases; junction bases outside the gene matches: 2. Germline CDR1 reads LNHDA; CDR2 reads SQIVND (reference sequence). The CDR3 extends over 15 amino acids. The CDR3 DNA reads as TGTGCCAGTAGTATTCGGGACAGCTCTGGAAACACCATATATTTT. It encodes CASSIRDSSGNTIYF.

This clone was counted a single time. The V gene is TRBV9, the J gene TRBJ1-1, with 10 nucleotides matching TRBD1. J gave up 9 bases and V 4 bases, and 6 bases lay outside the gene matches. Germline loops: CDR1 SGDLS, CDR2 YYNGEE. The CDR3 is 13 residues long. DNA for the CDR3: TGTGCCAGCAGCCCCGGACAGGGGGGGAAAGCTTTCTTT. Translating it yields CASSPGQGGKAFF.

The gene calls are TRBV27 and TRBJ1-1; D perhaps matches TRBD1 (5 bases). The germline V and J ends were trimmed by 2 bases and 2 bases, with 12 bases remaining between them. CDR1 is MNHEY, CDR2 SMNVEV, per germline (reference sequence). This CDR3 comprises 15 residues. The DNA for the CDR3 is TGTGCCAGCAGTTTAGGGGGGACCCCCAACACTGAAGCTTTCTTT. Protein product: CASSLGGTPNTEAFF.

This clone showed up just a few times. The V and J genes are TRBV2 and TRBJ2-1; possibly TRBD2 for D (5 bases). V was clipped by 3 bases and J by 9 bases, with 6 bases between them. The CDR3 runs to 11 residues. CDR1 SNHLY and CDR2 FYNNEI come from the germline V gene. The CDR3 DNA is TGTGCCAGCAGTGACGGAGGTGAGCAGTTCTTC. It codes for CASSDGGEQFF. Using reference TRBV2 and TRBJ2-1 for the parts outside the CDR3, the full variable domain is EPEVTQTPSHQVTQMGQEVILRCVPISNHLYFYWYRQILGQKVEFLVSFYNNEISEKSEIFDDQFSVERPDGSNFTLKIRSTKLEDSAMYFCASSDGGEQFFGPGTRLTVL.